The 6 T cell receptor beta chains below were found in one sample sequenced in a study of blood T cell repertoires in COVID-19. Libraries were prepared by immunoSEQ multiplex PCR; TCRdb keeps only in-frame clonotypes and omits some of them. Here the sample spans almost 85,000 clones, around 89% being singletons. Sequenced input: PBMCs or T cells enriched from blood (not recorded which). The receptors were sampled from a woman in her forties or fifties with acute COVID-19.

The chain links TRBV7-8 to TRBJ2-7, with D possibly TRBD2 on 5 matching bases. The CDR3 runs 12 residues. The germline V gene encodes CDR1 SGHVS and CDR2 FQNEAQ. Trimming removed 5 bases from V and 3 bases from J, with 8 bases in between. In DNA, the CDR3 is TGTGCCAGCAGCGCGAGCGGCTACGAGCAGTACTTC. This translates into CASSASGYEQYF.

This clone has a handful of counts. CDR3 coding DNA: TGTGCCAGCAGCTTAGGGGACAGGGTGCCTGGAAACACCATATATTTT. This sequence encodes CASSLGDRVPGNTIYF. The J gene is TRBJ1-3, the V gene TRBV13; TRBD1 agrees at 8 bases. The V gene end was trimmed by 0 bases and the J gene end by 2 bases; junction bases not matched to a gene: 3. This CDR3 region has 16 residues. CDR1 and CDR2 from the germline V gene are PRHDT and FYEKMQ (reference sequence).

In its sample, this clone was seen a few times. The chain couples TRBV10-3 to TRBJ1-6; 8 positions match TRBD1. V lost 1 base, J lost 7 bases, and 3 bases stayed unmatched. The V gene's germline CDR1 is ENHRY and CDR2 SYGVKD. This CDR3 has 15 amino acids. The CDR3 bases are TGTGCCATCAGTGAGTTTGGACAGGGAAATTCACCCCTCCACTTT. This sequence encodes CAISEFGQGNSPLHF.

This clone was counted only a few times. The V gene is TRBV18, the J gene TRBJ2-3, with D perhaps matching TRBD2 (6 bases). The CDR3 is 15 residues long. CDR1 is KGHSH and CDR2 is LQKENI in the germline V gene. V shed 6 bases and J shed 3 bases, with 16 bases lying between them. The CDR3 spells CASSRASSGTDTQYF. For the CDR3, the DNA is TGTGCCAGCTCTCGCGCTAGTAGCGGTACAGATACGCAGTATTTT.

This clone was seen a single time. The chain is built from TRBV5-1 and TRBJ2-3; D uncertain. Looked up from germline, CDR1 is SGHRS and CDR2 is YFSETQ. The V gene lost 0 bases and the J gene lost 0 bases, with 5 bases spanning the gap. This CDR3 contains 14 residues. This CDR3 reads CASSLGQSTDTQYF. DNA for the CDR3: TGCGCCAGCAGCTTGGGGCAGAGCACAGATACGCAGTATTTT.

This clone was recorded once. The chain links TRBV28 to TRBJ2-5; 13 nucleotides match TRBD2. V gave up 4 bases and J gave up 6 bases; unmatched junction bases: 5. This CDR3 is 15 amino acids long. Germline V gene sequence: CDR1 MDHEN, CDR2 SYDVKM. Written as DNA, the CDR3 is TGTGCCAGCAGTTCTAGGACTAGCGGGAGACAGACCCAGTACTTC. This sequence encodes CASSSRTSGRQTQYF.